This T cell receptor beta chain is from a study of identical twins. Notes on the study in general: The study reached conclusions through statistical analysis that was cross-sectional, not following the same donors.

TCRdb redid the calling of the 5' RACE reads with MiXCR, one entry per CDR3 protein. Of around 230,000 distinct CDR3 sequences in the sample, approximately 5.9% are singletons; the top ten hold just over 14%. This clonotype was picked up many times. Antigen unknown. Trimming took off 3 bases at V and 8 bases at J, with 17 bases between the two ends. Germline V gene data show CDR1 as SGHTA and CDR2 as FQGNSA. The CDR3 runs 15 residues. The data were also submitted as part of a second study, on T cells expressing NK-cell markers.

The chain combines TRBV7-2 with TRBJ2-1; D call uncertain. This sequence originates from a young woman in good health. Sample: CD8+ T cells sorted from blood. The CDR3 DNA is TGTGCCAGCAGCTTGAGTGGCCGGCCCGGGTATGAGCAGTTCTTC. This codes for CASSLSGRPGYEQFF. Full variable domain (rest looked up from reference TRBV7-2 and TRBJ2-1): GAGVSQSPSNKVTEKGKDVELRCDPISGHTALYWYRQSLGQGLEFLIYFQGNSAPDKSGLPSDRFSAERTGGSVSTLTIQRTQQEDSAVYLCASSLSGRPGYEQFFGPGTRLTVL.